In its sample, the clone carrying this TCR beta chain was seen many times. What it binds is not known. This CDR3 comprises 15 residues. Germline-derived CDR1 and CDR2 are MNHNS and SASEGT. J gave up 2 bases and V 4 bases, and 8 bases lay outside the gene matches. A sample-barcoded 5' primer and a J-beta primer mix were used in a second PCR of about 7 to 12 cycles. A 12-random-nucleotide template-switch adaptor tagged each cDNA molecule. From the 5' RACE reads, TCRdb called clonotypes with MiXCR, one entry per CDR3 protein. This table holds about 1,500,000 distinct CDR3 sequences, approximately 28% found once. This entry belongs to a study of blood T cells in healthy people across ages. Study background: Through template switching, about one barcoded beta molecule was captured per two T cells, as measured in model experiments.

Points from the study as a whole: Expanded clonotype changes were possibly confounded by unknown donor CMV status.

The receptor was derived from a woman under 40 in good health. The chain couples TRBV6-1 to TRBJ2-7; TRBD2 matches at 7 bases. The sequenced material came from blood. CDR3 nucleotide sequence: TGTGCCAGCAGTGCCCTCGGGACTAAGGCCTACGAGCAGTACTTC. Protein sequence: CASSALGTKAYEQYF.